This TCR beta chain was profiled in a study of blood T cells in healthy people across ages. A second PCR, run for roughly 7 to 12 cycles, used a sample-barcoded 5' primer plus a J-beta primer mix. MiXCR, run by TCRdb on the 5' RACE reads, gives a single entry per CDR3 protein. The data hold approximately 670,000 distinct CDR3 sequences, with less than 45% observed a single time. V was trimmed by 4 bases and J by 5 bases, leaving 20 bases between them. There are 16 residues in the CDR3. CDR1 and CDR2 from the germline V gene are MNHEY and SVGEGT. The clonotype comes from a man older than 75 in good health. The chain has TRBV6-2 or TRBV6-3 and TRBJ2-5; TRBD2 is a possible D gene (6 bases). Sequenced: blood. CDR3 bases: TGTGCCAGCAGTTTGCCCACTTCCCAGGGAGGCGAGACCCAGTACTTC. It encodes CASSLPTSQGGETQYF.